This T cell receptor beta chain was documented in a study of control samples from healthy donors and cancer patients. CDR1 is SNHLY and CDR2 is FYNNEI in the germline V gene. With V trimmed by 3 bases and J by 6 bases, 17 bases remained unmatched. The CDR3 sequence is 20 residues long. TCRdb keeps only in-frame clones here, not all; method: immunoSEQ multiplex PCR. This sample carries around 140,000 clones, just under 95% of them seen once, and the ten largest clones take about 5.5%. The chain combines TRBV2 with TRBJ2-1; 13 nucleotides line up with TRBD2. This receptor was taken from a man between 18 and 35 years old in good health. The sequenced material came from blood. CDR3 in amino acids: CASSDSWTSGGLKRGNEQFF. The CDR3 nucleotides read TGTGCCAGCAGTGACTCCTGGACTAGCGGGGGCCTTAAGCGGGGCAATGAGCAGTTCTTC.